This TCR beta chain derives from a study of cytomegalovirus exposure and HLA in healthy donors. Overall study: T cells numbering around 170 million yielded around 120 million unique TCR beta sequences in an earlier analysis.

PCR involved 60 Vbeta and 13 Jbeta primers. Produced via immunoSEQ multiplex PCR; TCRdb's table is partial and in-frame only. The sample has about 150,000 clones, around 80% seen once. Concerning this clone: What it recognizes is unknown.

The V segment lost 4 bases and the J segment 6 bases; nucleotides outside the gene matches: 9. The CDR3 loop spans 14 amino acids. Germline lookup yields CDR1 SGHRS and CDR2 YFSETQ. Regarding the study as a whole: When the data were analyzed later, several of the most significant clusters appeared to be linked to common viral pathogens. It was shown in a later analysis that HLA-associated TCR beta chains were more clonally expanded than other, equally common chains. More than 150 TCR beta chains were listed as cytomegalovirus-associated.

Sequencing was performed on PBMCs. This rearrangement joins TRBV5-1 to TRBJ1-1, with TRBD1 matching over 7 bases. The receptor was isolated from a male donor in good health and CMV-seronegative. In DNA, the CDR3 is TGCGCCAGCAGCCCGCAGGGGGGATACGCTGAAGCTTTCTTT. As protein: CASSPQGGYAEAFF.